A few counts support the clone carrying this TCR beta chain. The antigen is unknown. V lost 4 bases, J lost 8 bases, and 8 bases stayed unmatched. Germline CDR1 SGHDT, CDR2 YYEEEE. CDR3 length: 15 amino acids. The sample comes from a study of T cells after yellow fever vaccination. Study-level information: For low cell numbers, libraries were made with SMART-Seq v4 Ultra Low Input. Notes on the study in general: Faster peaking, at day 5 versus 15, marked a secondary response that was weaker. Once the booster was given, most primary-vaccination clones reappeared, at about 95% for CD4 and over 70% for CD8. Highly abundant clonotypes carried over from the bulk population could end up in FACS-sorted repertoires as contaminants.

One entry per CDR3 protein results from TCRdb running MiXCR on the 5' RACE reads. Altogether about 350,000 distinct CDR3 sequences are present, over 4% being singletons, with the ten largest covering around 25%. The sequence came from a man aged 18 to 29 who received the YFV17D yellow fever vaccine. Source: PBMCs, taken 5 days after the yellow fever booster vaccination. The chain recombines TRBV5-6 with TRBJ1-6, with TRBD1 matching 8 bases. This CDR3 reads CASSLWTGSDSPLHF. CDR3 DNA: TGTGCCAGCAGCCTATGGACAGGGTCGGATTCACCCCTCCACTTT.